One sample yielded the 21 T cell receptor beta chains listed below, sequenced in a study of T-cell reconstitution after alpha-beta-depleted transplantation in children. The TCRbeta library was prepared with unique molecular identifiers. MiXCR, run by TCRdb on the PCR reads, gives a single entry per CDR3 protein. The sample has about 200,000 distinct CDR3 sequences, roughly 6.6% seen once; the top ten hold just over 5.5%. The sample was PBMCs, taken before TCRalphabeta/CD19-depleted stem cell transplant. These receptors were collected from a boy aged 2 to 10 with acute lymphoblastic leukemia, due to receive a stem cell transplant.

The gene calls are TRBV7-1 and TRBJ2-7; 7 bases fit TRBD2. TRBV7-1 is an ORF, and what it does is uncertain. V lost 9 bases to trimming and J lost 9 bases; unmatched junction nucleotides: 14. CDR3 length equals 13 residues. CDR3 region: CARGSGGSCGQYF. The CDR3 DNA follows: TGTGCCAGGGGCTCCGGGGGGAGCTGCGGGCAGTACTTC.

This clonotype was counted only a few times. CDR3 region: CASKSSFTYNEQFF. DNA for the CDR3: TGTGCCAGCAAAAGCAGCTTTACCTACAATGAGCAGTTCTTC. The chain employs TRBV7-9 and TRBJ2-1; no definite D call. Germline V gene lookup returns CDR1 SEHNR and CDR2 FQNEAQ (reference sequence). Between the trimmed V and J ends, which lost 7 bases and 2 bases, there was a span of 12 bases. This CDR3 has 14 amino acids. Together with reference TRBV7-9 and TRBJ2-1, the CDR3 gives the full variable domain: DTGVSQNPRHKITKRGQNVTFRCDPISEHNRLYWYRQTLGQGPEFLTYFQNEAQLEKSRLLSDRFSAERPKGSFSTLEIQRTEQGDSAMYLCASKSSFTYNEQFFGPGTRLTVL.

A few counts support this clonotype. In DNA, the CDR3 is TGCAGTGCTAGAGATCCCCGTGGGGCCGGGGAGCTGTTTTTT. Encoded protein: CSARDPRGAGELFF. This chain uses TRBV20-1 with TRBJ2-2; D gene ambiguous. Per the germline V gene, CDR1 is DFQATT and CDR2 is SNEGSKA (reference sequence). This CDR3 comprises 14 residues. The V end lost 0 bases, the J end lost 6 bases, and 11 bases lay between the germline ends.

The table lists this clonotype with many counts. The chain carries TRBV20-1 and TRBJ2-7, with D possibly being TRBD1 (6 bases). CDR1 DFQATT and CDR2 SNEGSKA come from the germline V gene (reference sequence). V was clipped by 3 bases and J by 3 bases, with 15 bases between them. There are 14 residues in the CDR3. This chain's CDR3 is CSASERGGVYEQYF. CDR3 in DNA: TGCAGTGCTAGCGAGAGAGGGGGAGTCTACGAGCAGTACTTC.

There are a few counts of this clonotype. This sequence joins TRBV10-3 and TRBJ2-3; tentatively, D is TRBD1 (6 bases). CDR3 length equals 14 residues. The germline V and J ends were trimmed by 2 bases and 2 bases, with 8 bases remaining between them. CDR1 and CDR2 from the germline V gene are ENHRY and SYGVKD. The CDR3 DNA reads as TGTGCCATCAGTGAGCCAGGGGTCACAGATACGCAGTATTTT. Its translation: CAISEPGVTDTQYF.

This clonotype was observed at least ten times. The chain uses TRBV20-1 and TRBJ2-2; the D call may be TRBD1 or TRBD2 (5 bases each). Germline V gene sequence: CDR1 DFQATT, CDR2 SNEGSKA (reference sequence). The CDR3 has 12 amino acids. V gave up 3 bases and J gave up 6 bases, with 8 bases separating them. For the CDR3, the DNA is TGCAGTGCTAGCGGGGCGGCCGGGGAGCTGTTTTTT. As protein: CSASGAAGELFF.

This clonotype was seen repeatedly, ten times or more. CDR3 sequence reads: CASSYTRLAGHEQYF. The CDR3 DNA reads TGTGCCAGCAGTTACACCAGACTAGCGGGGCACGAGCAGTACTTC. This chain uses TRBV6-5 with TRBJ2-7; 11 bases align to TRBD2. The CDR3 consists of 15 residues. V shed 2 bases, J shed 5 bases, and the junction held 5 bases outside the gene matches. Germline CDR1 reads MNHEY; CDR2 reads SVGAGI.

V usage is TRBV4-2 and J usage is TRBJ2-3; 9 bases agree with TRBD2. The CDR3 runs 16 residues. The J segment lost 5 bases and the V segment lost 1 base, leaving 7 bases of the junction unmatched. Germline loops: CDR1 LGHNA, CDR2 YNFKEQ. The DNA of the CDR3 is TGTGCCAGCAGCCAAGGATTAGCGGGAGCCCTAGATACGCAGTATTTT. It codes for CASSQGLAGALDTQYF.

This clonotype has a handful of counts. The CDR3 bases are TGCAGTGCTAGAGATCGACTAGCGGGAGTTTACGAGCAGTACTTC. Translated, it gives CSARDRLAGVYEQYF. This sequence joins TRBV20-1 and TRBJ2-7; 12 bases align to TRBD2. Trimming at V came to 0 bases and at J to 4 bases, leaving 4 bases not matched to a gene. Germline loops: CDR1 DFQATT, CDR2 SNEGSKA (reference sequence). This CDR3 is built from 15 residues.

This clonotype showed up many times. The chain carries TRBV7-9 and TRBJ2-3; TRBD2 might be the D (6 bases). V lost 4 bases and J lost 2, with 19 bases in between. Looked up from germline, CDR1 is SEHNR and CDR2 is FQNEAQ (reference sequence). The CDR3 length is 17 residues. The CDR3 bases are TGTGCCAGCAGCTCTCCCCGAGGCGGGGAATACACAGATACGCAGTATTTT. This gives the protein CASSSPRGGEYTDTQYF.

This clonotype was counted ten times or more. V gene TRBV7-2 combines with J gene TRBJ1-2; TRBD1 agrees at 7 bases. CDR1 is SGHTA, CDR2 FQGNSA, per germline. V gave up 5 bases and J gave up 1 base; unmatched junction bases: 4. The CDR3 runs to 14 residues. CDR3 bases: TGTGCCAGCAGCCCCGGGACAGATAACTATGGCTACACCTTC. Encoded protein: CASSPGTDNYGYTF. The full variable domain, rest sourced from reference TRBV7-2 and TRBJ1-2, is GAGVSQSPSNKVTEKGKDVELRCDPISGHTALYWYRQSLGQGLEFLIYFQGNSAPDKSGLPSDRFSAERTGGSVSTLTIQRTQQEDSAVYLCASSPGTDNYGYTFGSGTRLTVV.

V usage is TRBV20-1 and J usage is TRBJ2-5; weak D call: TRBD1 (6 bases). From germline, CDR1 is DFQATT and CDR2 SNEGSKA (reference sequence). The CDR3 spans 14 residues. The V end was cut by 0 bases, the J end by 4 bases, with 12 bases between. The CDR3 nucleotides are TGCAGTGCTAGAGATGAGGGGACATTAGAGACCCAGTACTTC. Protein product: CSARDEGTLETQYF.

CDR3 DNA: TGTGCCAGCAGTCCGACACCAGGTGGGCGGGGGGCCTTTACGCAGTATTTT. It codes for CASSPTPGGRGAFTQYF. The chain couples TRBV28 to TRBJ2-3; 8 bases agree with TRBD2. V was pared by 5 bases and J by 8 bases, with 18 bases of the junction left unmatched. CDR1 MDHEN and CDR2 SYDVKM come from the germline V gene. The CDR3 runs to 17 residues.

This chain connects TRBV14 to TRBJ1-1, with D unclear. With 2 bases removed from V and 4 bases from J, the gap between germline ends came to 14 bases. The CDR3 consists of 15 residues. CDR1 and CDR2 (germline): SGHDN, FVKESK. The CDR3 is CASSQYIAPGTEAFF. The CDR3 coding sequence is TGTGCCAGCAGCCAATATATCGCGCCAGGCACTGAAGCTTTCTTT.

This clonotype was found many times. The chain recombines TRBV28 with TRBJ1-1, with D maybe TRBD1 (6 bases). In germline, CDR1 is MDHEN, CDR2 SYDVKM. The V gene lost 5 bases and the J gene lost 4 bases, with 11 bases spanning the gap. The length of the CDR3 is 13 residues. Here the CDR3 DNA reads TGTGCCAGCAGTCTAGGGGGGCGCACTGAAGCTTTCTTT. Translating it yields CASSLGGRTEAFF.

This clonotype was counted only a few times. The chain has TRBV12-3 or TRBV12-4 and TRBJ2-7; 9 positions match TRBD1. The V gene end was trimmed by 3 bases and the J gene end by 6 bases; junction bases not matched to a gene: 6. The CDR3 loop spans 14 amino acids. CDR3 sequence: CASSFRTGESEQYF. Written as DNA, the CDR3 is TGTGCCAGCAGTTTCCGGACAGGGGAGAGCGAGCAGTACTTC.

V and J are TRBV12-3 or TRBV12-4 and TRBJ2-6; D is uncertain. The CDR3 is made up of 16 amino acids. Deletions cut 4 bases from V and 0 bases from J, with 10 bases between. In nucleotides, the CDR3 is TGTGCCAGCAGTTACGGACGGATCTCTGGGGCCAACGTCCTGACTTTC. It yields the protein CASSYGRISGANVLTF.

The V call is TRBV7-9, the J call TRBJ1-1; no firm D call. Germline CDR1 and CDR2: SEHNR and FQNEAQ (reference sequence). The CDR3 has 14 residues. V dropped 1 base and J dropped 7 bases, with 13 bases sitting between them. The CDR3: CASSLDGRPYEAFF. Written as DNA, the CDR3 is TGTGCCAGCAGCTTAGATGGACGGCCCTATGAAGCTTTCTTT.

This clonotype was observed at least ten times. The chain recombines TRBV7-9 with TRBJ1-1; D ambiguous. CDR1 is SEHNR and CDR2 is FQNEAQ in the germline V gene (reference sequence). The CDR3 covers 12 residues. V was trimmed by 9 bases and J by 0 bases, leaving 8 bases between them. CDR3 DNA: TGTGCCAGTCGGCAGCTGAACACTGAAGCTTTCTTT. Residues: CASRQLNTEAFF.

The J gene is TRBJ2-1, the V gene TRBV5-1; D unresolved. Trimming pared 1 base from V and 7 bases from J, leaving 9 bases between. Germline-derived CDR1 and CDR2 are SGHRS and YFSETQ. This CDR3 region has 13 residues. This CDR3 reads CASSLNQANEQFF. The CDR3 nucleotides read TGCGCCAGCAGCTTGAATCAGGCAAATGAGCAGTTCTTC. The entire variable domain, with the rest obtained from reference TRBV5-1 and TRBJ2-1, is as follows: KAGVTQTPRYLIKTRGQQVTLSCSPISGHRSVSWYQQTPGQGLQFLFEYFSETQRNKGNFPGRFSGRQFSNSRSEMNVSTLELGDSALYLCASSLNQANEQFFGPGTRLTVL.

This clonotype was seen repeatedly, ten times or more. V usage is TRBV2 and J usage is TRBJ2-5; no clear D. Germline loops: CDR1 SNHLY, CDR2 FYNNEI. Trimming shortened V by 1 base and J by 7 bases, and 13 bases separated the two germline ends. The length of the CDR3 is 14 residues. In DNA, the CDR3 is TGTGCCAGCAGTGAAGATAGGAAAAGAGTGACCCAGTACTTC. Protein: CASSEDRKRVTQYF.